This is a list of T cell receptor beta chains from one sample in a study of Graves' ophthalmopathy and Graves' hyperthyroidism. A single record per CDR3 protein comes from TCRdb applying MiXCR to the multiplex PCR reads. The sample has roughly 350,000 distinct CDR3 sequences; roughly 17% are singletons. The sequencing input was peripheral blood. The receptor set was obtained from an adult woman with stable Graves' hyperthyroidism. The CDR3 runs from the conserved cysteine through the conserved F or W. A D gene is named only where the DNA matches it firmly. Clone size is not always given. Where it is, it says once, few, many or a class for expanded clones.

abundance: many
j_gene: TRBJ1-5
v_gene: TRBV25-1
d_gene: TRBD1
CDR3nt: TGTGCCAGCAGCGAGGGGGCCGGTCAGCCCCAGCATTTT
CDR3aa: CASSEGAGQPQHF

abundance: -
j_gene: TRBJ2-7
v_gene: TRBV28
d_gene: -
CDR3nt: TGTGCCAGCAGTGGTCCGACTAGCTCCTACGAGCAGTACTTC
CDR3aa: CASSGPTSSYEQYF

abundance: many
j_gene: TRBJ2-2
v_gene: TRBV2
d_gene: TRBD1
CDR3nt: TGTGCCAGCAGCGGACAGGGGGCTCACACCGGGGAGCTGTTTTTT
CDR3aa: CASSGQGAHTGELFF

abundance: many
j_gene: TRBJ2-2
v_gene: TRBV7-8
d_gene: -
CDR3nt: TGTGCCAGCAGCCGACAGAGGACCGGGGAGCTGTTTTTT
CDR3aa: CASSRQRTGELFF

abundance: many
j_gene: TRBJ2-7
v_gene: TRBV19
d_gene: -
CDR3nt: TGTGCCAGTAGTACCAAGGACAGCTCCTACGAGCAGTACTTC
CDR3aa: CASSTKDSSYEQYF

abundance: many
j_gene: TRBJ2-7
v_gene: TRBV25-1
d_gene: TRBD1
CDR3nt: TGTGCCAGCAGTTTCCCGGGACAGGGTGTTTACGAGCAGTACTTC
CDR3aa: CASSFPGQGVYEQYF

abundance: many
j_gene: TRBJ1-6
v_gene: TRBV27
d_gene: -
CDR3nt: TGTGCCAGCAGTTTATTGGGGGGCTCACCCCTCCACTTT
CDR3aa: CASSLLGGSPLHF

abundance: many
j_gene: TRBJ2-3
v_gene: TRBV12-3/TRBV12-4
d_gene: -
CDR3nt: TGTGCCAGCAGTTTTCGAATGCCAGATACGCAGTATTTT
CDR3aa: CASSFRMPDTQYF

abundance: many
j_gene: TRBJ2-5
v_gene: TRBV7-2
d_gene: -
CDR3nt: TGTGCCAGCAGCTTAGCAGTCACTTCAAAAGAGACCCAGTACTTC
CDR3aa: CASSLAVTSKETQYF

abundance: many
j_gene: TRBJ2-7
v_gene: TRBV5-5
d_gene: TRBD1
CDR3nt: TGTGCCAGCAGCTTGGAACAGGGGATTTACGAGCAGTACTTC
CDR3aa: CASSLEQGIYEQYF

abundance: many
j_gene: TRBJ2-7
v_gene: TRBV28
d_gene: -
CDR3nt: TGTGCCAGCAGTTTTACCAACTCCGGGGCTTACGAGCAGTACTTC
CDR3aa: CASSFTNSGAYEQYF

abundance: many
j_gene: TRBJ2-4
v_gene: TRBV29-1
d_gene: -
CDR3nt: TGCAGCGTCACGAACACCCCTGGGGACATTCAGTACTTC
CDR3aa: CSVTNTPGDIQYF

abundance: many
j_gene: TRBJ2-7
v_gene: TRBV7-9
d_gene: -
CDR3nt: TGTGCCAGCAACCCTTTTAGGCGGGGCTACTACGAGCAGTACTTC
CDR3aa: CASNPFRRGYYEQYF

abundance: many
j_gene: TRBJ2-2
v_gene: TRBV2
d_gene: -
CDR3nt: TGTGCCAGCAGTGTTGAAGGGGGAAACACCGGGGAGCTGTTTTTT
CDR3aa: CASSVEGGNTGELFF

abundance: many
j_gene: TRBJ2-5
v_gene: TRBV10-2
d_gene: -
CDR3nt: TGCGCCAGCAGTGTGTCTAGCCAAAGAGAGACCCAGTACTTC
CDR3aa: CASSVSSQRETQYF

abundance: many
j_gene: TRBJ2-7
v_gene: TRBV7-8
d_gene: TRBD2
CDR3nt: TGTGCCAGCAGCTACCGACTAGCGGAGCACTACGAGCAGTACTTC
CDR3aa: CASSYRLAEHYEQYF

abundance: many
j_gene: TRBJ2-7
v_gene: TRBV12-3/TRBV12-4
d_gene: TRBD1
CDR3nt: TGTGCCAGCAGTCCCCGACAGGGGGCAAGTATAACCTACGAGCAGTACTTC
CDR3aa: CASSPRQGASITYEQYF

abundance: many
j_gene: TRBJ2-7
v_gene: TRBV27
d_gene: TRBD1
CDR3nt: TGTGCCAGCAGCGGGGGACAGGGGTCAACCTACGAGCAGTACTTC
CDR3aa: CASSGGQGSTYEQYF

abundance: few
j_gene: TRBJ2-2
v_gene: TRBV4-1
d_gene: -
CDR3nt: TGCGCCAGCAGCCGGAAAACAGGGATCGGGGAGCTGTTTTTT
CDR3aa: CASSRKTGIGELFF

abundance: many
j_gene: TRBJ1-2
v_gene: TRBV12-3/TRBV12-4
d_gene: TRBD1
CDR3nt: TGTGCCAGCAGTGGGGACAGGGTCACATCTAACTATGGCTACACCTTC
CDR3aa: CASSGDRVTSNYGYTF

abundance: many
j_gene: TRBJ1-1
v_gene: TRBV30
d_gene: -
CDR3nt: TGTGCCGCCGGGGACGGATTGAACACTGAAGCTTTCTTT
CDR3aa: CAAGDGLNTEAFF

abundance: few
j_gene: TRBJ2-1
v_gene: TRBV6-2/TRBV6-3
d_gene: TRBD1
CDR3nt: TGTGCCAGCAATCTCAGGACAGGGGGAAAGGTGAGATACAATGAGCAGTTCTTC
CDR3aa: CASNLRTGGKVRYNEQFF